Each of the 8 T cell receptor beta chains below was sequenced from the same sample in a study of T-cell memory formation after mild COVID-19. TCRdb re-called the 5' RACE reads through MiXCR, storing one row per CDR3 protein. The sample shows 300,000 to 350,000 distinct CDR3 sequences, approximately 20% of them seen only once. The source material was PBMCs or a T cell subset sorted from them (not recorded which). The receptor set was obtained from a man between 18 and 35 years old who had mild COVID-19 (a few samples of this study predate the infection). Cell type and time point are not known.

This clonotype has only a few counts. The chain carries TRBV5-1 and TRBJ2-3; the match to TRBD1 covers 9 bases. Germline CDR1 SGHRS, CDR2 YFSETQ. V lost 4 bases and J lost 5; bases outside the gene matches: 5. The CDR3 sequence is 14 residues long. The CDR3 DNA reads TGCGCCAGCAGCCCACAGGGGGCGGGAGATACGCAGTATTTT. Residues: CASSPQGAGDTQYF.

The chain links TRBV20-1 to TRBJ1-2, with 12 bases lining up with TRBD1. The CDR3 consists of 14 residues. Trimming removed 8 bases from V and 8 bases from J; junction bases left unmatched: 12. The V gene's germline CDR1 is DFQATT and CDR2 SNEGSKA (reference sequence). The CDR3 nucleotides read TGCAGTTCGAACCCGGGACAGGGGGCGCGGGGCTACACCTTC. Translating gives CSSNPGQGARGYTF.

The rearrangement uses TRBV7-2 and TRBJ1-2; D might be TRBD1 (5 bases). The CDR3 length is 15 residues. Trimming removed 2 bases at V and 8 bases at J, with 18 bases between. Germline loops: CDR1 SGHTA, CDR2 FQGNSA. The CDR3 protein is CASSLLWDGDRGYTF. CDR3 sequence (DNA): TGTGCCAGCAGCTTATTATGGGACGGCGATAGGGGCTACACCTTC.

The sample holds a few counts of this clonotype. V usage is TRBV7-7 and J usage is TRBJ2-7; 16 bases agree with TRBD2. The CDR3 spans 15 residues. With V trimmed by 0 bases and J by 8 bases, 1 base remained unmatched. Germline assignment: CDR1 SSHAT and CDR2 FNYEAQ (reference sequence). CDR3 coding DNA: TGTGCCAGCAGCTTAGCGGGACTAGCGGGGGGGCAGCAGTACTTC. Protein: CASSLAGLAGGQQYF.

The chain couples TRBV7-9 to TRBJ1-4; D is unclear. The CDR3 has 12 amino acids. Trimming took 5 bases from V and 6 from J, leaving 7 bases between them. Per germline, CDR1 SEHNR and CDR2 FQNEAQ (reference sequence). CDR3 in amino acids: CASSPRYEKLFF. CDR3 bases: TGTGCCAGCAGCCCGAGATATGAAAAACTGTTTTTT.

The CDR3 nucleotides read TGCAGCGTGAGTAGACTAGCGGGCCAAGAGACCCAGTACTTC. This sequence encodes CSVSRLAGQETQYF. The chain combines TRBV29-1 with TRBJ2-5; 10 bases fit TRBD2. Trimming cost V 6 bases and J 1 base; bases outside gene matches: 5. Germline lookup yields CDR1 SQVTM and CDR2 ANQGSEA. This CDR3 contains 14 residues.

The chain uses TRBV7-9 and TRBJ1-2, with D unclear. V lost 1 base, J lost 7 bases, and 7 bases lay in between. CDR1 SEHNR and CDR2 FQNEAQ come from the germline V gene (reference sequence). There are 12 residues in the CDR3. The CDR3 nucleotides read TGTGCCAGCAGCTTAGTTTTGTCTGGCTACACCTTC. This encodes CASSLVLSGYTF. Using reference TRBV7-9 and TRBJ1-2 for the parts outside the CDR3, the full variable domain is DTGVSQNPRHKITKRGQNVTFRCDPISEHNRLYWYRQTLGQGPEFLTYFQNEAQLEKSRLLSDRFSAERPKGSFSTLEIQRTEQGDSAMYLCASSLVLSGYTFGSGTRLTVV.

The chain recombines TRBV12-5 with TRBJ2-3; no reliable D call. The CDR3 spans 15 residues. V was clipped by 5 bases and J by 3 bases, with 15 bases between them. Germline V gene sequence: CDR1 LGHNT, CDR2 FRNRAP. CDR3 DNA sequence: TGTGCTAGTGGTAGCCGTCGCGGTGGAACAGATACGCAGTATTTT. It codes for CASGSRRGGTDTQYF.